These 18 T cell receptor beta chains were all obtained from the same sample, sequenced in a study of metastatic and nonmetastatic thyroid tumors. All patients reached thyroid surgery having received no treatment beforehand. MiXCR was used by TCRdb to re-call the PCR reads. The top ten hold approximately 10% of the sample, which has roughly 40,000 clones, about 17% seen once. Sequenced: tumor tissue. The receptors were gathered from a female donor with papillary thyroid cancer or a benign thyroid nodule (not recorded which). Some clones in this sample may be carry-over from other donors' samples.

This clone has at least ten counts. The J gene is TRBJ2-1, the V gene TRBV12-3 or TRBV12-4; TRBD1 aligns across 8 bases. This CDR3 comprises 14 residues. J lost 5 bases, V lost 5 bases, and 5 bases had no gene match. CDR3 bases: TGTGCCAGCAGTCCCGGACAGGGAAACAATGAGCAGTTCTTC. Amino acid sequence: CASSPGQGNNEQFF.

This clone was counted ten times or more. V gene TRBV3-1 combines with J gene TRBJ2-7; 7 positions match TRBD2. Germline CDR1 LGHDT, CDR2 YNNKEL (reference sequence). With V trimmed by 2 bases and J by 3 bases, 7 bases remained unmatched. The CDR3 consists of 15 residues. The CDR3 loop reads CASSQRSGANYEQYF. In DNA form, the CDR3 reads TGTGCCAGCAGCCAAAGGAGCGGGGCCAACTACGAGCAGTACTTC.

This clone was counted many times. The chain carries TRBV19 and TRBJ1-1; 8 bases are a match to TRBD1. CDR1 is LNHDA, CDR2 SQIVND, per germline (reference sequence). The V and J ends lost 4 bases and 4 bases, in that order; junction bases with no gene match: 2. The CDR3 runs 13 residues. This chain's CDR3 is CASSTTGGTEAFF. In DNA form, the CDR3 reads TGTGCCAGTAGTACCACAGGGGGCACTGAAGCTTTCTTT. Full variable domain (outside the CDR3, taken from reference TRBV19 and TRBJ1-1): DGGITQSPKYLFRKEGQNVTLSCEQNLNHDAMYWYRQDPGQGLRLIYYSQIVNDFQKGDIAEGYSVSREKKESFPLTVTSAQKNPTAFYLCASSTTGGTEAFFGQGTRLTVV.

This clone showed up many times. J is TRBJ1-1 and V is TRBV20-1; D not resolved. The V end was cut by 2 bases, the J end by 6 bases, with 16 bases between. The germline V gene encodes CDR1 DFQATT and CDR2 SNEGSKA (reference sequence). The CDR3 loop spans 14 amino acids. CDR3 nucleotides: TGCAGTGCTAGACCGGGATACAACGAAGCTGAAGCTTTCTTT. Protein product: CSARPGYNEAEAFF.

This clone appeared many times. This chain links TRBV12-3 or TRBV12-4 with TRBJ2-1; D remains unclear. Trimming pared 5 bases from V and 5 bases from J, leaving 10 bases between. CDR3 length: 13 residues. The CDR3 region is CASSPGPNNEQFF. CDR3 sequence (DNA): TGTGCCAGCAGTCCCGGACCTAACAATGAGCAGTTCTTC.

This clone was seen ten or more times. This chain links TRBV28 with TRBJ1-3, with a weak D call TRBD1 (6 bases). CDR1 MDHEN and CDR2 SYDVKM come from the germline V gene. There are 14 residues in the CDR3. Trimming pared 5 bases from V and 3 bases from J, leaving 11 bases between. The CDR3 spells CASSMGHLGNTIYF. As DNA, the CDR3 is TGTGCCAGCAGTATGGGACATCTTGGAAACACCATATATTTT.

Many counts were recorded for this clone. CDR3 in amino acids: CASSIPGTRYSPLHF. Here the CDR3 DNA reads TGTGCCAGCAGCATCCCCGGGACTCGTTATTCACCCCTCCACTTT. This chain uses TRBV7-2 with TRBJ1-6; possible D gene TRBD1, 5 bases. This CDR3 is built from 15 residues. Germline V gene data show CDR1 as SGHTA and CDR2 as FQGNSA. Trimming shortened V by 5 bases and J by 8 bases, and 16 bases separated the two germline ends.

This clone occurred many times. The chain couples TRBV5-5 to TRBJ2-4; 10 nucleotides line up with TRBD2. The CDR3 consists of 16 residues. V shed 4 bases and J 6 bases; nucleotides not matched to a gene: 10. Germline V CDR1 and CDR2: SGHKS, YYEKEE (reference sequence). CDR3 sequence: CASSPPAGGYGNIQYF. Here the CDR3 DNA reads TGTGCCAGCAGCCCTCCAGCGGGAGGGTATGGAAACATTCAGTACTTC.

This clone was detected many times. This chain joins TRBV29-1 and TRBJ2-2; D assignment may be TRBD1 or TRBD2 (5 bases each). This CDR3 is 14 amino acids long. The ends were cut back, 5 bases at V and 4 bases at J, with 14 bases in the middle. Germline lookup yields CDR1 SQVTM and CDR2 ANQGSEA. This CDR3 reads CSVFHFGGTGELFF. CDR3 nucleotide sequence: TGCAGCGTTTTTCATTTTGGGGGCACCGGGGAGCTGTTTTTT.

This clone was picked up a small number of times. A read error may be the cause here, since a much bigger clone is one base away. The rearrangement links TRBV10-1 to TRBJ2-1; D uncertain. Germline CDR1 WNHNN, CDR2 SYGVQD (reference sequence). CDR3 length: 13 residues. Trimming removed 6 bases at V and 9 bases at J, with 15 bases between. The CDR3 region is CASRAIIGGEQFF. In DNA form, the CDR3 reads TGCGCCAGCAGGGCAATAATCGGCGGTGAGCAGTTCTTC.

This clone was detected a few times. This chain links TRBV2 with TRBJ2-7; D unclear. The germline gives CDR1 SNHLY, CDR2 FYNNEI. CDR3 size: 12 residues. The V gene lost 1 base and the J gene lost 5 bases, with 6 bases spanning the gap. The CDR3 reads CASSEERNEQYF. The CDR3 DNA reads TGTGCCAGCAGTGAAGAACGAAACGAGCAGTACTTC. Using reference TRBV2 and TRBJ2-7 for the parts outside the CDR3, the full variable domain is EPEVTQTPSHQVTQMGQEVILRCVPISNHLYFYWYRQILGQKVEFLVSFYNNEISEKSEIFDDQFSVERPDGSNFTLKIRSTKLEDSAMYFCASSEERNEQYFGPGTRLTVT.

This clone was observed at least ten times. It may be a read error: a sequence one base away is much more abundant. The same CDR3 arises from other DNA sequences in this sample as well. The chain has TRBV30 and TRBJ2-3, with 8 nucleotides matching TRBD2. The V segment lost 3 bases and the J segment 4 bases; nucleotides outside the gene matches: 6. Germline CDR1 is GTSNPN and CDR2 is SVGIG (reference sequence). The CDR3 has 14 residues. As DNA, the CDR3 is TGTGCCTGGAGCGAGGGACTAGGGGCAGATACGCAGTATTTT. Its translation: CAWSEGLGADTQYF.

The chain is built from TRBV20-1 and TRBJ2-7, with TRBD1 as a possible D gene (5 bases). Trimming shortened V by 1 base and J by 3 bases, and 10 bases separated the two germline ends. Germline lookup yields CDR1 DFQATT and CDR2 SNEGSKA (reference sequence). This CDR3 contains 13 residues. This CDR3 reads CSARVDSDYEQYF. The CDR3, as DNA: TGCAGTGCTAGAGTCGACAGCGACTACGAGCAGTACTTC.

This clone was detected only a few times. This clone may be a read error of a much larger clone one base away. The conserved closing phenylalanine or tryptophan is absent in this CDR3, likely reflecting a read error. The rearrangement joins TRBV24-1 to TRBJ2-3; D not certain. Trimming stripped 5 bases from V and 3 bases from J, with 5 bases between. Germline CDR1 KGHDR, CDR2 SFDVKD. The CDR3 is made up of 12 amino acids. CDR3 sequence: CATSATTDTQYL. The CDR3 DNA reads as TGTGCCACCAGTGCGACAACAGATACGCAGTATCTT.

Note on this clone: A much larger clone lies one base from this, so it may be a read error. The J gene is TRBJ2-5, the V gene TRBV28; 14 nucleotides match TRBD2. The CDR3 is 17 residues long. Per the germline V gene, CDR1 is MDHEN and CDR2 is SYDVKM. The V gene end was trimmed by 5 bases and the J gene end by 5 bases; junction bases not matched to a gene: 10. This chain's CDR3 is CASSHFLRLAGGETQYF. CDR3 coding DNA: TGTGCCAGCAGTCACTTCCTCCGACTAGCGGGGGGGGAGACCCAGTACTTC.

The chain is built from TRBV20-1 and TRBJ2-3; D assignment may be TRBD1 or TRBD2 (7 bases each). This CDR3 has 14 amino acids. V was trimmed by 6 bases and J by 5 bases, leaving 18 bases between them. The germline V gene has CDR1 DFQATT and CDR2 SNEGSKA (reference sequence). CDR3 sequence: CSAQREGARDTQYF. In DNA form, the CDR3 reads TGCAGTGCACAGAGGGAGGGGGCCAGAGATACGCAGTATTTT.

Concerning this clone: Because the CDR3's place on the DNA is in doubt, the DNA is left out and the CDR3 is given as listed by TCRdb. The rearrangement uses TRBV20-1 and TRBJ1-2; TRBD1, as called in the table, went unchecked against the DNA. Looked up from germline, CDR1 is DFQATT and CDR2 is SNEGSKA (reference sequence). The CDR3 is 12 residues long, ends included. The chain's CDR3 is CSAGQALYVCTF.

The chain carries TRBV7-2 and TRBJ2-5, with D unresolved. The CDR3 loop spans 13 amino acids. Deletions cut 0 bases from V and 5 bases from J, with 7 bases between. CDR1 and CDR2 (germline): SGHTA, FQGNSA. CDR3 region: CASSLAPRETQYF. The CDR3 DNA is TGTGCCAGCAGCTTAGCGCCGAGGGAGACCCAGTACTTC. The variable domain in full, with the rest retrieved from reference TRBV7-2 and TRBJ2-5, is GAGVSQSPSNKVTEKGKDVELRCDPISGHTALYWYRQSLGQGLEFLIYFQGNSAPDKSGLPSDRFSAERTGGSVSTLTIQRTQQEDSAVYLCASSLAPRETQYFGPGTRLLVL.